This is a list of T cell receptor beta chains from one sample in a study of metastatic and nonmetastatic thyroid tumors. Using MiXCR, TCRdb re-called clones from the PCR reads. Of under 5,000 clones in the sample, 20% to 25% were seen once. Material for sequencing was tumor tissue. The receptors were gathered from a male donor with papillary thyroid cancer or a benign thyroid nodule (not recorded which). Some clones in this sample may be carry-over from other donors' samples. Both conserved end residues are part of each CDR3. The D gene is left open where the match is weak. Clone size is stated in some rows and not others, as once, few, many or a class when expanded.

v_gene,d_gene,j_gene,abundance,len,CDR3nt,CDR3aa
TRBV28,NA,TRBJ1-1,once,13,TGTGCCACCGCTATTCCAGGTCAGGGGAGAGCTTTCTTT,CATAIPGQGRAFF
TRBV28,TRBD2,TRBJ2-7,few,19,TGTGCCAGCAGTTCGCCTTTTTCATCTGCTAGCGGGCCGTCCTACGAGCAGTACTTC,CASSSPFSSASGPSYEQYF
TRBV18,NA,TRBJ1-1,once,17,TGTGCCAGCTCACCACAAACAGTACGGGGAGGGGACACTGAAGCTTTCTTT,CASSPQTVRGGDTEAFF
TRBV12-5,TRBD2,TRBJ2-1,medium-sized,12,TGTGCTAGTGGGGGCAGCGGGGATGAGCAGTTCTTC,CASGGSGDEQFF
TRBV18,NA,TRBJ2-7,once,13,TGTGCCAGCTCACCGACAGCCTCCTACGAGCAGTACTTC,CASSPTASYEQYF
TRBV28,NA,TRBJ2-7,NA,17,TGTGCCAGCATCTTATCCCCGAGGGACGTAAGCTCCTACGAGCAGTACTTC,CASILSPRDVSSYEQYF
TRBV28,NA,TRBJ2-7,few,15,TGTGCCAGCACCACCTTGGGTGGCAGCTCCTACGAGCAGTACTTC,CASTTLGGSSYEQYF
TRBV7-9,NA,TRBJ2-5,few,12,TGTGCCAGCAGACAGGGGGGGGAGACCCAGTACTTC,CASRQGGETQYF
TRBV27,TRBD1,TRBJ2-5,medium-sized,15,TGTGCCAGCAGTTCCCCGACAGGGGGTGCGGAGACCCAGTACTTC,CASSSPTGGAETQYF
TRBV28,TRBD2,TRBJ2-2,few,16,TGTGCCAGCAGCGCCAGACTAGCGGGATACACCGGGGAGCTGTTTTTT,CASSARLAGYTGELFF
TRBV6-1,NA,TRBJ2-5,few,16,TGTGCCAGCAGTGAAGCGAGTGGTGTGGGTCCGGAGACCCAGTACTTC,CASSEASGVGPETQYF
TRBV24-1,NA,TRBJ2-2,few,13,TGTGCCACCAGTGAGGGGATCACCGGGGAGCTGTTTTTT,CATSEGITGELFF
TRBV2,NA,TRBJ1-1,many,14,TGTGCCAGCAGAGAAGGTCAAATGAACACTGAAGCTTTCTTT,CASREGQMNTEAFF
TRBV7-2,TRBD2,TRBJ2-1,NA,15,TGTGCCAGCGGTTCTAGCGGGAGAGAATACAATGAGCAGTTCTTC,CASGSSGREYNEQFF
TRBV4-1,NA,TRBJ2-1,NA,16,TGCGCCAGCAGCCAGGCAGGATACAATAAATACAATGAGCAGTTCTTC,CASSQAGYNKYNEQFF
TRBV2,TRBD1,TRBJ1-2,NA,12,TGTGCCAGCAGTGGGACAGGGTTCGGCTACACCTTC,CASSGTGFGYTF
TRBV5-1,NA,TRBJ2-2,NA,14,TGCGCCAGCGGAGAGGGTCTAAACACCGGGGAGCTGTTTTTT,CASGEGLNTGELFF
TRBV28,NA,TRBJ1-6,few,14,TGTGCCAGCACCCGGCAGGATGGTGGATCACCCCTCCACTTT,CASTRQDGGSPLHF
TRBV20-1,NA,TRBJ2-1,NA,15,TGCAGTGCTAGGGGGTTGCTCCTCACGGTTAATGAGCAGTTCTTC,CSARGLLLTVNEQFF
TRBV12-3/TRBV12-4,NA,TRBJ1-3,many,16,TGTGCCAGCAGTCCCCGGGGCAGGGGCTCTGGAAACACCATATATTTT,CASSPRGRGSGNTIYF
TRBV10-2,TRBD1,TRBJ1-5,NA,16,TGCGCCAGCAGTGGAGGACAGGGGACGAGCAATCATCCCCAGCATTTT,CASSGGQGTSNHPQHF
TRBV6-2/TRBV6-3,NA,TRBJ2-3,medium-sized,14,TGTGCCAGCAGTCCCATAGGAATAAAGGCTACGCAGTATTTT,CASSPIGIKATQYF
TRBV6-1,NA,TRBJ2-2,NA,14,TGTGCCAGCGCGGGCGGCCCGGACACTGGGGGGCTGTTTTTT,CASAGGPDTGGLFF
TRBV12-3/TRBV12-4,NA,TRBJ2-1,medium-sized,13,TGTGCCAGCAGTCTCCGTAGGTACAATGAGCAGTTCTTC,CASSLRRYNEQFF
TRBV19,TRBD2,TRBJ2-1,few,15,TGTGCCAGTCGTCTAGCGGGATTCACACACAATGAGCAGTTCTTC,CASRLAGFTHNEQFF
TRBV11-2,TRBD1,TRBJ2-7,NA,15,TGTGCCAGCAGCTTAGTGGGACAGGGGGACTACGAGCAGTACTTC,CASSLVGQGDYEQYF
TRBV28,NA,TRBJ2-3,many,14,TGTGCCAGCAATAGTCCTGGCCGGACAGATACGCAGTATTTT,CASNSPGRTDTQYF
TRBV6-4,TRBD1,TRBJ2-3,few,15,TGTGCCAACAGTCGGACAGGGGGCACCATAGATACGCAGTATTTT,CANSRTGGTIDTQYF
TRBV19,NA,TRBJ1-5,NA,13,TGTGCCAGTAGTCGGGACATGAATCAGCCCCAACATTTT,CASSRDMNQPQHF